The 23 T cell receptor beta chains below all came from one sample that was sequenced in a study of graft-versus-host responses after intestinal transplantation. The repertoire was sequenced with immunoSEQ multiplex PCR; TCRdb's copy has only in-frame clones and lacks some. The sample holds some 100,000 clones, around 90% seen once. Their specific antigens are unknown. This specimen was unstimulated CD8+ T cells sorted from spleen or lymph node cells, taken before intestinal transplant. The receptors shown here come from a human donor who received an intestinal transplant.

The CDR3 sequence: CASSLRGINEKLFF. As DNA, the CDR3 is TGCGCCAGCAGCTTGAGGGGAATTAATGAAAAACTGTTTTTT. This chain links TRBV5-1 with TRBJ1-4, with D maybe TRBD1 (5 bases). Deletions cut 1 base from V and 4 bases from J, with 8 bases between. CDR3 length: 14 amino acids. Germline V CDR1 and CDR2: SGHRS, YFSETQ.

V usage is TRBV19 and J usage is TRBJ2-5; D remains ambiguous. Germline V gene sequence: CDR1 LNHDA, CDR2 SQIVND (reference sequence). The CDR3 consists of 11 residues. Trimming cost V 6 bases and J 1 base, with 3 bases left between them. CDR3 coding DNA: TGTGCCAGTAGCTTCCAAGAGACCCAGTACTTC. As protein: CASSFQETQYF.

The rearrangement links TRBV5-1 to TRBJ1-2; possibly TRBD1 for D (6 bases). From germline, CDR1 is SGHRS and CDR2 YFSETQ. V was shortened by 0 bases and J by 4 bases, with 13 bases between the two germline ends. This CDR3 comprises 15 residues. The CDR3 loop reads CASSLDGPGAYGYTF. The CDR3 DNA follows: TGCGCCAGCAGCTTGGACGGACCAGGGGCCTATGGCTACACCTTC.

This chain links TRBV9 with TRBJ2-7; D remains unclear. Germline-derived CDR1 and CDR2 are SGDLS and YYNGEE. V lost 0 bases and J 2 bases, leaving 18 bases between the germline ends. There are 17 residues in the CDR3. DNA for the CDR3: TGTGCCAGCAGCGTAGGCGTAGGCCAGGTTTACCCCTACGAGCAGTACTTC. Translated: CASSVGVGQVYPYEQYF.

Comments on this clone: A read error may account for a junction end that differs from germline. The V call is TRBV20-1, the J call TRBJ2-7; D is ambiguous. Per germline, CDR1 DFQATT and CDR2 SNEGSKA (reference sequence). This CDR3 spans 11 amino acids. CDR3 DNA sequence: TGCAGTGCTAGTTATTCCTCCGAGCAGTACTTC. It encodes CSASYSSEQYF.

CDR3 bases: TGTGCCAGCAGCCAAGGGGGATCGTCCCCTGAGCAGTTCTTC. Residues: CASSQGGSSPEQFF. This chain links TRBV4-2 with TRBJ2-1, with D unclear. The germline gives CDR1 LGHNA, CDR2 YNFKEQ. The CDR3 is 14 amino acids. V lost 1 base and J 9 bases, leaving 13 bases between the germline ends.

The rearrangement joins TRBV5-1 to TRBJ1-1; possibly TRBD1 for D (6 bases). In germline, CDR1 is SGHRS, CDR2 YFSETQ. The CDR3 sequence is 14 residues long. Trimming pared 5 bases from V and 3 bases from J, leaving 14 bases between. The CDR3 sequence is CASRGVEGDTEAFF. The CDR3 DNA sequence: TGCGCCAGCAGGGGCGTGGAGGGGGACACTGAAGCTTTCTTT.

The chain is built from TRBV2 and TRBJ2-1; 8 bases are a match to TRBD2. The CDR3 runs 13 residues. Trimming removed 10 bases from V and 4 bases from J; junction bases left unmatched: 6. Germline V gene lookup returns CDR1 SNHLY and CDR2 FYNNEI. CDR3 loop: CAITAGVYNEQFF. The CDR3 coding sequence is TGTGCCATCACAGCGGGGGTTTACAATGAGCAGTTCTTC.

This clone turned up a few times. This chain links TRBV29-1 with TRBJ1-1; no definite D call. V gave up 6 bases and J gave up 5 bases, with 10 bases separating them. Per germline, CDR1 SQVTM and CDR2 ANQGSEA. The CDR3 spans 11 residues. CDR3 DNA: TGCAGCGTCCCCCGGGGTACTGAAGCTTTCTTT. Its translation is CSVPRGTEAFF.

The chain employs TRBV20-1 and TRBJ2-3; D unclear. CDR1 is DFQATT and CDR2 is SNEGSKA in the germline V gene (reference sequence). The CDR3 is made up of 9 amino acids. The chain's CDR3 is CRGSHTQYF. CDR3 coding DNA: TGCAGGGGTTCTCATACGCAGTATTTT.

This chain links TRBV13 with TRBJ2-2, with D perhaps TRBD1 (5 bases). Trimming removed 3 bases from V and 1 base from J, with 6 bases in between. Looked up from germline, CDR1 is PRHDT and CDR2 is FYEKMQ (reference sequence). The CDR3 has 14 residues. The CDR3 DNA reads TGTGCCAGCAGCTTCACAGGGAACACCGGGGAGCTGTTTTTT. Translating gives CASSFTGNTGELFF.

The chain joins TRBV30 to TRBJ1-6; no firm D call. The germline CDR1 and CDR2 sequences are GTSNPN and SVGIG (reference sequence). The V gene lost 3 bases and the J gene lost 6 bases, with 21 bases spanning the gap. This CDR3 is built from 17 residues. CDR3 in amino acids: CAWSPVGKTVSNSPLHF. In DNA, the CDR3 is TGTGCCTGGAGCCCGGTGGGGAAAACTGTTAGTAATTCACCCCTCCACTTT.

The V and J genes are TRBV29-1 and TRBJ2-7; D may be TRBD1 or TRBD2 (5 bases each). Germline loops: CDR1 SQVTM, CDR2 ANQGSEA. V was cut by 5 bases and J by 2 bases, with 10 bases left in between. The CDR3 has 12 residues. As DNA, the CDR3 is TGCAGCGTTAGGGACGAGGCCTACGAGCAGTACTTC. It encodes CSVRDEAYEQYF.

The table lists this clone with a count of one. V gene TRBV27 combines with J gene TRBJ2-1; D might be TRBD2 (6 bases). The CDR3 covers 15 residues. Trimming took off 8 bases at V and 4 bases at J, with 18 bases between the two ends. The germline V gene encodes CDR1 MNHEY and CDR2 SMNVEV (reference sequence). CDR3 coding DNA: TGTGCCAGCCGGGACTTCAGCGTTGGATACAATGAGCAGTTCTTC. Amino acids: CASRDFSVGYNEQFF.

This clone came up once. The chain joins TRBV2 to TRBJ2-5, with 9 nucleotides matching TRBD2. The DNA end lines up better with TRBJ2-7; the J call may be wrong. This CDR3 is built from 14 residues. Germline CDR1 and CDR2: SNHLY and FYNNEI. CDR3 region: CASRSSGRRNEQYF. The CDR3 region has the DNA TGTGCCAGCAGGAGCAGCGGGAGGAGGAACGAGCAGTACTTC.

CDR3 DNA: TGTGCCAGCAGCGTAGGACAGGAGGGAACCGGGGAGCTGTTTTTT. It encodes CASSVGQEGTGELFF. The chain links TRBV9 to TRBJ2-2; the D gene could be TRBD1 or TRBD2 (6 bases each). CDR1 is SGDLS and CDR2 is YYNGEE in the germline V gene. Trimming stripped 0 bases from V and 5 bases from J, with 11 bases between. The CDR3 totals 15 residues.

The gene calls are TRBV9 and TRBJ2-2; no reliable D call. The CDR3 runs 16 residues. In germline, CDR1 is SGDLS, CDR2 YYNGEE. Trimming took off 3 bases at V and 2 bases at J, with 14 bases between the two ends. Here the CDR3 DNA reads TGTGCCAGCAGCGCCCCTTGGGCAACCAACACCGGGGAGCTGTTTTTT. It translates to CASSAPWATNTGELFF.

This clone was seen once. The chain uses TRBV7-9 and TRBJ2-1; 9 nucleotides align to TRBD2. The CDR3 is 17 amino acids. Unmatched junction bases numbered 9, after V lost 2 bases and J lost 4 bases. In germline, CDR1 is SEHNR, CDR2 FQNEAQ (reference sequence). CDR3: CASSLPKAGGHYNEQFF. Here the CDR3 DNA reads TGTGCCAGCAGCTTACCCAAAGCGGGAGGCCATTACAATGAGCAGTTCTTC.

V is TRBV11-2 and J is TRBJ2-1; the match to TRBD2 covers 8 bases. V lost 7 bases and J lost 3; bases outside the gene matches: 11. Looked up from germline, CDR1 is SGHAT and CDR2 is FQNNGV. There are 16 residues in the CDR3. The CDR3 DNA follows: TGTGCCAGCACCCCGGGCCGGGGGGGCGGCTACAATGAGCAGTTCTTC. It translates to CASTPGRGGGYNEQFF. Full variable domain (outside the CDR3, taken from reference TRBV11-2 and TRBJ2-1): EAGVAQSPRYKIIEKRQSVAFWCNPISGHATLYWYQQILGQGPKLLIQFQNNGVVDDSQLPKDRFSAERLKGVDSTLKIQPAKLEDSAVYLCASTPGRGGGYNEQFFGPGTRLTVL.

The chain has TRBV5-6 and TRBJ1-2; D is unresolved. The CDR3 sequence is 13 residues long. Trimming stripped 7 bases from V and 4 bases from J, with 14 bases between. Looked up from germline, CDR1 is SGHDT and CDR2 is YYEEEE. The CDR3 spells CASSQETLYGYTF. Here the CDR3 DNA reads TGTGCCAGCTCTCAGGAGACCCTCTATGGCTACACCTTC.

J is TRBJ2-7 and V is TRBV6-6; possibly TRBD1 for D (5 bases). The germline V and J ends were trimmed by 2 bases and 2 bases, with 10 bases remaining between them. The CDR3 is 14 amino acids. CDR1 is MNHNY, CDR2 SVGAGI, per germline (reference sequence). CDR3 protein: CASSYGAVTYEQYF. The CDR3 coding sequence is TGTGCCAGCAGTTACGGGGCAGTAACCTACGAGCAGTACTTC.

The CDR3 here is CASSPGLAGISSYEQYF. The CDR3 nucleotides are TGTGCCAGCAGCCCCGGACTAGCGGGTATTAGCTCCTACGAGCAGTACTTC. This chain links TRBV11-2 with TRBJ2-7; 11 bases align to TRBD2. After removal of 5 bases from V and 0 bases from J, the junction contained 9 bases not matched to a gene. The CDR3 sequence is 17 residues long. CDR1 is SGHAT, CDR2 FQNNGV, per germline. The variable domain in full, completed from reference TRBV11-2 and TRBJ2-7, reads EAGVAQSPRYKIIEKRQSVAFWCNPISGHATLYWYQQILGQGPKLLIQFQNNGVVDDSQLPKDRFSAERLKGVDSTLKIQPAKLEDSAVYLCASSPGLAGISSYEQYFGPGTRLTVT.

This chain connects TRBV11-2 to TRBJ2-7; 10 bases are a match to TRBD2. Trimming at V came to 0 bases and at J to 8 bases, leaving 10 bases not matched to a gene. In germline, CDR1 is SGHAT, CDR2 FQNNGV. The CDR3 has 16 amino acids. CDR3 coding DNA: TGTGCCAGCAGCTTAGAAGCGCCTAGCGGGAGTATAAAGCAGTACTTC. Its translation: CASSLEAPSGSIKQYF.